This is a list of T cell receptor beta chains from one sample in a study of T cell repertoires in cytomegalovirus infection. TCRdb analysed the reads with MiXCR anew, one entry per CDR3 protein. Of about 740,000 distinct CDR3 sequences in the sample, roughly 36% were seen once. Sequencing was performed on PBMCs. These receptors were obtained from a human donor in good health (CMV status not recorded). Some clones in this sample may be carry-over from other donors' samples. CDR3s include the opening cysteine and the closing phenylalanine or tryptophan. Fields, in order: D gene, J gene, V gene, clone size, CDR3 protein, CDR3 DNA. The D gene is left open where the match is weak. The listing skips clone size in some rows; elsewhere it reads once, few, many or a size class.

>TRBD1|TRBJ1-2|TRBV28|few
CASSPGTGGLRIYGYTF
TGTGCCAGCAGTCCCGGGACAGGGGGCCTCCGGATCTATGGCTACACCTTC
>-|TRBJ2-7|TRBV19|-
CASIIGGSKQYF
TGTGCCAGTATTATAGGAGGGTCCAAGCAGTACTTC
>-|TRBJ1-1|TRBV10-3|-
CAISESGKVITEAFF
TGTGCCATCAGTGAGTCAGGGAAAGTTATCACTGAAGCTTTCTTT
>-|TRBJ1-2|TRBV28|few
CASSLVRRGGYTF
TGTGCCAGCAGTTTGGTTCGGCGGGGTGGCTACACCTTC
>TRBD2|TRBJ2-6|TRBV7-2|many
CASSLVGLAGGRSGANVLTF
TGTGCCAGCAGCTTAGTAGGGCTAGCGGGAGGTCGGTCTGGGGCCAACGTCCTGACTTTC
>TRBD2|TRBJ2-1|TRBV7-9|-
CASSPKLAGGGDNEQFF
TGTGCCAGCAGCCCGAAACTAGCGGGAGGTGGTGACAATGAGCAGTTCTTC
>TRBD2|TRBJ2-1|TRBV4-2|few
CASSQGTSSYNEQFF
TGTGCCAGCAGCCAAGGGACTAGTTCCTACAATGAGCAGTTCTTC
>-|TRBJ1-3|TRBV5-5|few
CASSLEGFTGNTIYF
TGTGCCAGCAGCTTGGAGGGTTTTACGGGAAACACCATATATTTT
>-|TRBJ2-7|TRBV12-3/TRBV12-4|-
CASSSAPATYEQYF
TGTGCCAGCAGTTCCGCACCGGCGACCTACGAGCAGTACTTC
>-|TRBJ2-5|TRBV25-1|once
CASSVFRTYQETQYF
TGTGCCAGCAGTGTATTTCGGACGTACCAAGAGACCCAGTACTTC
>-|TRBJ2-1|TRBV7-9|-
CASSQGRGGLTRNEQFF
TGTGCCAGCAGCCAAGGGCGAGGGGGACTGACGCGCAATGAGCAGTTCTTC
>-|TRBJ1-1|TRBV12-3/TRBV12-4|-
CASTWDTVNTEAFF
TGTGCCAGCACATGGGACACGGTGAACACTGAAGCTTTCTTT
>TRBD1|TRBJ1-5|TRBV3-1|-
CASSQGGQGNQPQHF
TGTGCCAGCAGCCAAGGCGGACAGGGCAATCAGCCCCAGCATTTT
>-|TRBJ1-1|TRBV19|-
CASSTIALRENTEAFF
TGTGCCAGTAGTACCATCGCCCTCAGGGAGAACACTGAAGCTTTCTTT
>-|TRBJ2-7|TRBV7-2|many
CASNPQNVGSGEQYF
TGTGCCAGCAACCCTCAGAACGTTGGGAGTGGCGAGCAGTACTTC
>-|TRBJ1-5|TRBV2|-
CASSEEQGTNQPQHF
TGTGCCAGCAGTGAAGAACAGGGCACCAATCAGCCCCAGCATTTT
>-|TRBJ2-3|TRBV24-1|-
CATSAPGGVDTQYF
TGTGCCACCAGTGCCCCAGGAGGGGTTGATACGCAGTATTTT
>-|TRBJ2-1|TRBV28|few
CASSFSPTSYNEQFF
TGTGCCAGCAGTTTCAGTCCTACATCCTACAATGAGCAGTTCTTC
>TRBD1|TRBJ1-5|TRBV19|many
CASQTRQGAVRHSNQPQHF
TGTGCCAGCCAAACAAGACAGGGGGCTGTTCGACATAGCAATCAGCCCCAGCATTTT
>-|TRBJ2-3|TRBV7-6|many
CASSLKSTDTQYF
TGTGCCAGCAGCTTAAAAAGCACAGATACGCAGTATTTT
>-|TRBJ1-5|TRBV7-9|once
CASSLERSNQPQQF
TGTGCCAGCAGCTTAGAACGTAGCAATCAGCCCCAGCAATTT
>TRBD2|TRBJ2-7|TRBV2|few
CASIGDSGILGYEQYF
TGTGCCAGCATCGGGGATAGCGGGATCCTAGGGTACGAGCAGTACTTC
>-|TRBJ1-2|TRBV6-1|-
CASSEARARAGYTF
TGTGCCAGCAGTGAAGCTAGGGCCCGGGCTGGCTACACCTTC
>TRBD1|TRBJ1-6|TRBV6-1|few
CASSEWPGGGSPLHF
TGTGCCAGCAGTGAATGGCCAGGGGGCGGTTCACCCCTCCACTTT
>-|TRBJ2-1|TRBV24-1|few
CATSAPAREQFF
TGTGCCACCAGTGCCCCCGCGCGTGAGCAGTTCTTC
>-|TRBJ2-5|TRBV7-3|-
CASSPRAGLGETQYF
TGTGCCAGCAGCCCGAGGGCGGGACTCGGAGAGACCCAGTACTTC
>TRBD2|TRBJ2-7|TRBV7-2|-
CASSRSGSLNEQYF
TGTGCCAGCAGCCGTAGCGGGAGTTTGAACGAGCAGTACTTC
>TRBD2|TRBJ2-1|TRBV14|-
CASSPTIPGLHSYNEQFF
TGTGCCAGCAGCCCAACGATTCCGGGACTACACTCCTACAATGAGCAGTTCTTC
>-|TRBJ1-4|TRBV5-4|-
CASSFLGGDEKLFF
TGTGCCAGCAGCTTCCTAGGTGGGGATGAAAAACTGTTTTTT
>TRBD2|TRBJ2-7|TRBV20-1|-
CSAGGTSGSVQYF
TGCAGTGCAGGAGGGACTAGCGGGAGTGTGCAGTACTTC
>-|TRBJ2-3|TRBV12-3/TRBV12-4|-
CASRTEGPALYF
TGTGCCAGCAGGACCGAAGGCCCGGCCTTGTATTTT
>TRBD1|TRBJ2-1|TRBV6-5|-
CASSPDRGQYNEQFF
TGTGCCAGCAGTCCGGACAGGGGACAATACAATGAGCAGTTCTTC
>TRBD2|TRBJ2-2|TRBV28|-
CASSPRDGGRNTGELFF
TGTGCCAGCAGTCCCAGGGATGGCGGGAGGAACACCGGGGAGCTGTTTTTT
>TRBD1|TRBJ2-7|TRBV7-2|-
CASSPRTGGGGEQYF
TGTGCCAGCAGCCCGCGGACAGGGGGTGGCGGCGAGCAGTACTTC
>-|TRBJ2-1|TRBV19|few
CASSLEWDEQFF
TGTGCCAGTAGCCTTGAATGGGATGAGCAGTTCTTC
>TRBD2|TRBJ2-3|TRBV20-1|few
CSAQLAGAGDTQYF
TGCAGTGCACAACTAGCGGGGGCGGGAGATACGCAGTATTTT
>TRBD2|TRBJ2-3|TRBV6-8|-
CASSYSRLAGTDTQYF
TGTGCCAGCAGTTACTCGAGGCTAGCGGGCACAGATACGCAGTATTTT
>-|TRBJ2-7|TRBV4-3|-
CASSRVLDSNYEQYF
TGCGCCAGCAGCCGAGTATTGGACAGCAACTACGAGCAGTACTTC
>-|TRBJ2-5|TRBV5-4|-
CASSFRGSSETQYF
TGTGCCAGCAGCTTCCGTGGTAGCTCGGAGACCCAGTACTTC
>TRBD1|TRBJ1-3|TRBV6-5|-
CASSYSGTERNTIYF
TGTGCCAGCAGTTACTCAGGGACAGAGAGAAACACCATATATTTT
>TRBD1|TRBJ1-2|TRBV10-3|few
CAISGQANYGYTF
TGTGCCATCAGCGGACAGGCTAACTATGGCTACACCTTC
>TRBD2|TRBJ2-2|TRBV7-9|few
CASSDWRAGGVGGELFF
TGTGCCAGCAGCGACTGGCGAGCGGGAGGTGTTGGCGGGGAGCTGTTTTTT
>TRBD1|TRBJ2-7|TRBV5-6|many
CASSSGQSSYEQYF
TGTGCCAGCAGCTCGGGACAGAGCTCCTACGAGCAGTACTTC
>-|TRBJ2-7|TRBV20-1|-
CSAATPHKPYEQYF
TGCAGTGCAGCTACGCCCCACAAGCCCTACGAGCAGTACTTC
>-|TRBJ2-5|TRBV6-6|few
CASSYSLGLNQETQYF
TGTGCCAGCAGTTACTCTCTCGGGCTGAACCAAGAGACCCAGTACTTC
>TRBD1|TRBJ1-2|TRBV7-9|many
CASSGDRGTYGYTF
TGTGCCAGCTCGGGAGACAGGGGAACCTATGGCTACACCTTC
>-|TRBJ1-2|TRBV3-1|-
CASSSVGGTGSYTF
TGTGCCAGCAGCTCCGTCGGGGGGACCGGGAGCTACACCTTC
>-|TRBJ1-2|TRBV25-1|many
CASSEGHNYGYTF
TGTGCCAGCAGTGAGGGACACAACTATGGCTACACCTTC
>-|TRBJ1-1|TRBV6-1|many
CASGAAGNTEAFF
TGTGCCAGCGGGGCCGCCGGGAACACTGAAGCTTTCTTT
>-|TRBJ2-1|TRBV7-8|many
CASSFDRGPYFNEQFF
TGTGCCAGCAGCTTCGACCGGGGACCCTATTTCAATGAGCAGTTCTTC
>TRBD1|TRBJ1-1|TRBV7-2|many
CASSLDRGAEAFF
TGTGCCAGCAGCCTGGACAGGGGTGCTGAAGCTTTCTTT
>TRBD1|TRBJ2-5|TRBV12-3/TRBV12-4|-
CASSLDRGVKTQYF
TGTGCCAGCAGTTTGGACAGGGGTGTTAAGACCCAGTACTTC
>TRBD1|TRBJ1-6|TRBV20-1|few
CSASTLTGKGSPLHF
TGCAGTGCTAGTACACTGACAGGGAAGGGCTCACCCCTCCACTTT
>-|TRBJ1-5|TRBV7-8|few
CASSQRFRQPQHF
TGTGCCAGCAGCCAGCGCTTCCGACAGCCCCAGCATTTT
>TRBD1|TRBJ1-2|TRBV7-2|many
CASSLATGGAGGYTF
TGTGCCAGCAGCTTAGCGACAGGGGGCGCCGGTGGCTACACCTTC
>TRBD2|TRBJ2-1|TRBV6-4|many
CASSEVSGLASNEQFF
TGTGCCAGCAGTGAAGTATCGGGACTAGCGTCCAATGAGCAGTTCTTC
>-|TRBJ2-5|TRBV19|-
CASSIGGKETQYF
TGTGCCAGTAGTATTGGAGGGAAGGAGACCCAGTACTTC
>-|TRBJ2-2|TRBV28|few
CATPGTNTGELFF
TGTGCCACCCCAGGGACGAACACCGGGGAGCTGTTTTTT
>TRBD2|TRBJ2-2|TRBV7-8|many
CASSIELAGAPGELFF
TGTGCCAGCAGCATCGAACTAGCGGGAGCCCCCGGGGAGCTGTTTTTT
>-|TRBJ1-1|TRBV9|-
CASSVEANTEAFF
TGTGCCAGCAGCGTAGAAGCGAACACTGAAGCTTTCTTT